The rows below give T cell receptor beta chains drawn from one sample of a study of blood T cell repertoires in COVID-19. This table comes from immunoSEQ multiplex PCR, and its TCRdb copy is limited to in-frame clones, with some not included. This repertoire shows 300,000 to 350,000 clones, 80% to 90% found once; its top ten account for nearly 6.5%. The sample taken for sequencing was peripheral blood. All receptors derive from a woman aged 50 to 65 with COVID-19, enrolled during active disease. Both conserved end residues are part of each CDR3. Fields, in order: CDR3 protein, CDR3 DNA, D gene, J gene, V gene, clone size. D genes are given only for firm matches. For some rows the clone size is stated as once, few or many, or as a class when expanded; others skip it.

CDR3: CASSLGHKGGSSYEQYF
DNA: TGTGCCAGCAGCTTAGGTCATAAGGGGGGGAGCTCCTACGAGCAGTACTTC
D: .
J: TRBJ2-7
V: TRBV7-6
size: .

CDR3: CASGPDRDNQPQHF
DNA: TGTGCTAGTGGGCCTGACAGGGACAATCAGCCCCAGCATTTT
D: TRBD1
J: TRBJ1-5
V: TRBV12-5
size: .

CDR3: CASSSLGGTGRGSPLHF
DNA: TGTGCCAGCAGCTCCCTCGGCGGGACAGGCAGGGGGTCACCCCTCCACTTT
D: TRBD1
J: TRBJ1-6
V: TRBV3-1/TRBV3-2
size: .

CDR3: CASSRDITGELFF
DNA: TGTGCCAGCAGCCGGGACATAACCGGGGAGCTGTTTTTT
D: .
J: TRBJ2-2
V: TRBV5-4
size: .

CDR3: CAWEQARNQPQHF
DNA: TGTGCCTGGGAACAGGCCCGCAATCAGCCCCAGCATTTT
D: .
J: TRBJ1-5
V: TRBV30
size: .

CDR3: CASSPGTGGLDTQYF
DNA: TGCGCCAGCAGCCCCGGGACAGGGGGTTTAGATACGCAGTATTTT
D: TRBD1
J: TRBJ2-3
V: TRBV5-1
size: once

CDR3: CASSGQGLAASYEQYF
DNA: TGTGCCAGCAGCGGACAGGGACTAGCGGCGTCCTACGAGCAGTACTTC
D: TRBD2
J: TRBJ2-7
V: TRBV7-2
size: .

CDR3: CASSFAAGTNEKLFF
DNA: TGTGCCAGCAGCTTCGCCGCGGGAACTAATGAAAAACTGTTTTTT
D: .
J: TRBJ1-4
V: TRBV11-3
size: .

CDR3: CASSNRDSYEQYF
DNA: TGTGCCAGCAGCAACCGGGACAGCTACGAGCAGTACTTC
D: TRBD1
J: TRBJ2-7
V: TRBV6-5
size: .

CDR3: CASSPSAGETREQYF
DNA: TGTGCCAGCAGCCCTTCAGCGGGGGAGACGAGGGAGCAGTACTTC
D: TRBD2
J: TRBJ2-7
V: TRBV5-4
size: .

CDR3: CAWSVLVNTGELFF
DNA: TGTGCCTGGAGTGTGCTAGTGAACACCGGGGAGCTGTTTTTT
D: .
J: TRBJ2-2
V: TRBV30
size: .

CDR3: CASSADRGRAGNTIYF
DNA: TGTGCCAGCAGTGCGGACAGGGGACGGGCTGGAAACACCATATATTTT
D: TRBD1
J: TRBJ1-3
V: TRBV2
size: .

CDR3: CASSLEEDSTNEKLFF
DNA: TGTGCCAGCAGCTTGGAAGAGGATTCAACTAATGAAAAACTGTTTTTT
D: .
J: TRBJ1-4
V: TRBV5-5
size: .

CDR3: CASSIGRGGTEAFF
DNA: TGTGCCAGTAGTATTGGGAGGGGGGGAACTGAAGCTTTCTTT
D: .
J: TRBJ1-1
V: TRBV19
size: .

CDR3: CASSQDDVQGFYEQYF
DNA: TGCGCCAGCAGCCAAGACGATGTACAGGGGTTTTACGAGCAGTACTTC
D: TRBD1
J: TRBJ2-7
V: TRBV4-1
size: .

CDR3: CASSESLPTGGGEQYF
DNA: TGCGCCAGCAGTGAGTCCCTCCCTACAGGGGGGGGCGAGCAGTACTTC
D: .
J: TRBJ2-7
V: TRBV10-2
size: .

CDR3: CASTRGRPPYEQYF
DNA: TGTGCCAGCACAAGGGGGCGGCCCCCCTACGAGCAGTACTTC
D: TRBD1
J: TRBJ2-7
V: TRBV6-4
size: once

CDR3: CASSALGGTEAFF
DNA: TGTGCCAGCAGTGCCTTGGGGGGCACTGAAGCTTTCTTT
D: .
J: TRBJ1-1
V: TRBV6-4
size: .

CDR3: CASSLRTSGSSRNEQFF
DNA: TGTGCCAGCAGCCTACGGACTAGCGGGAGTAGTCGGAATGAGCAGTTCTTC
D: TRBD2
J: TRBJ2-1
V: TRBV14
size: .

CDR3: CASSPQGGGFGSGANVLTF
DNA: TGTGCCAGCTCACCACAGGGTGGAGGGTTCGGCTCTGGGGCCAACGTCCTGACTTTC
D: .
J: TRBJ2-6
V: TRBV18
size: .

CDR3: CASSQVNRGSEKLFF
DNA: TGCGCCAGCAGCCAAGTCAACAGGGGTAGCGAAAAACTGTTTTTT
D: TRBD1
J: TRBJ1-4
V: TRBV4-1
size: .

CDR3: CASSFGQGGGNQPQHF
DNA: TGTGCCAGCAGCTTTGGACAGGGAGGAGGCAATCAGCCCCAGCATTTT
D: TRBD1
J: TRBJ1-5
V: TRBV7-2
size: .

CDR3: CAWSVQGAQPQHF
DNA: TGTGCCTGGAGTGTACAGGGGGCCCAGCCCCAGCATTTT
D: TRBD1
J: TRBJ1-5
V: TRBV30
size: .

CDR3: CASSRWGLAGTADTQYF
DNA: TGTGCCAGCAGCCGGTGGGGACTAGCGGGAACAGCAGATACGCAGTATTTT
D: TRBD2
J: TRBJ2-3
V: TRBV6-2/TRBV6-3
size: .

CDR3: CASIPGKAAAAGYTF
DNA: TGTGCCAGCATCCCCGGCAAAGCGGCGGCGGCCGGCTACACCTTC
D: .
J: TRBJ1-2
V: TRBV6-5
size: .

CDR3: CASSPEWENSNQPQHF
DNA: TGTGCCAGTAGTCCGGAGTGGGAGAATAGCAATCAGCCCCAGCATTTT
D: .
J: TRBJ1-5
V: TRBV19
size: once

CDR3: CASSKGGTGTYEQYF
DNA: TGTGCCAGCAGCAAAGGCGGGACAGGTACCTACGAGCAGTACTTC
D: .
J: TRBJ2-7
V: TRBV21-1
size: .

CDR3: CASSQDGGTQVEQYF
DNA: TGTGCCAGCAGCCAAGATGGCGGGACCCAGGTCGAGCAGTACTTC
D: .
J: TRBJ2-7
V: TRBV3-1/TRBV3-2
size: .

CDR3: CASSPLGVEAFF
DNA: TGTGCCAGCAGCCCCCTCGGGGTTGAAGCTTTCTTT
D: .
J: TRBJ1-1
V: TRBV7-2
size: few

CDR3: CATKDYPQTGSPLHF
DNA: TGTGCCACAAAAGACTACCCCCAAACCGGTTCACCCCTCCACTTT
D: .
J: TRBJ1-6
V: TRBV27
size: .

CDR3: CASSLPFHDRMSNQPQHF
DNA: TGTGCCAGCAGCTTACCTTTCCACGACAGGATGAGCAATCAGCCCCAGCATTTT
D: .
J: TRBJ1-5
V: TRBV11-2
size: once

CDR3: CASSRQSSTDTQYF
DNA: TGTGCCAGCAGCAGACAGTCTAGCACAGATACGCAGTATTTT
D: .
J: TRBJ2-3
V: TRBV6-5
size: .

CDR3: CASSHNREKLFF
DNA: TGCGCCAGCAGCCACAACAGGGAAAAACTGTTTTTT
D: .
J: TRBJ1-4
V: TRBV4-1
size: .

CDR3: CASSQTSGLYNEQFF
DNA: TGTGCCAGCAGCCAGACTAGCGGACTCTACAATGAGCAGTTCTTC
D: TRBD2
J: TRBJ2-1
V: TRBV11-2
size: .

CDR3: CASSYTSDTQYF
DNA: TGTGCCAGCAGCTATACATCAGATACGCAGTATTTT
D: .
J: TRBJ2-3
V: TRBV5-6
size: .

CDR3: CASSFGQGVSRGYTF
DNA: TGTGCCAGCAGCTTCGGACAGGGGGTCAGTCGAGGCTACACCTTC
D: TRBD1
J: TRBJ1-2
V: TRBV7-2
size: .